The 19 T cell receptor beta chains below were found in one sample sequenced in a study of cytomegalovirus exposure and HLA in healthy donors. The PCR ran on 60 Vbeta and 13 Jbeta primers. Profiling relied on immunoSEQ multiplex PCR, and the TCRdb table lists in-frame clones only, not all of them. The table includes 95,000 to 130,000 clones, about 59% detected once. The material sequenced was PBMCs. All receptors derive from a woman aged 40 to 50 in good health and CMV-seropositive.

The V and J genes are TRBV7-2 and TRBJ1-3; 8 bases agree with TRBD1. V trimming: 3 bases; J trimming: 0 bases; junction bases outside the gene matches: 4. CDR1 and CDR2 (germline): SGHTA, FQGNSA. The CDR3 has 16 amino acids. In nucleotides, the CDR3 is TGTGCCAGCAGCTTGTCTGGACAGGGCTCTGGAAACACCATATATTTT. This gives the protein CASSLSGQGSGNTIYF.

The rearrangement joins TRBV6-6 to TRBJ2-2; 9 positions match TRBD2. Trimming removed 5 bases from V and 6 bases from J; junction bases left unmatched: 7. Germline CDR1 reads MNHNY; CDR2 reads SVGAGI (reference sequence). The CDR3 has 15 amino acids. The CDR3 coding sequence is TGTGCCAGCAGTACGGTAGCGGGAGCACCCGGGGAGCTGTTTTTT. Translation gives CASSTVAGAPGELFF.

The rearrangement uses TRBV5-4 and TRBJ1-1; tentative D call: TRBD1 (6 bases). The germline V and J ends were trimmed by 3 bases and 8 bases, with 11 bases remaining between them. The CDR3 consists of 12 residues. Germline V CDR1 and CDR2: SGHNT, YYREEE (reference sequence). This chain's CDR3 is CASSSTGQEAFF. The DNA for the CDR3 is TGTGCCAGCAGCTCGACAGGACAAGAAGCTTTCTTT.

The chain recombines TRBV5-5 with TRBJ2-1; 7 bases are shared with TRBD2. V trimming: 2 bases; J trimming: 5 bases; junction bases outside the gene matches: 4. The CDR3 is 14 residues long. CDR1 is SGHKS, CDR2 YYEKEE, per germline (reference sequence). This chain's CDR3 is CASSFPSGNNEQFF. The CDR3 DNA follows: TGTGCCAGCAGCTTCCCTAGCGGAAACAATGAGCAGTTCTTC.

This sequence joins TRBV2 and TRBJ2-1; tentatively, D is TRBD2 (6 bases). The V gene's germline CDR1 is SNHLY and CDR2 FYNNEI. V lost 7 bases and J lost 0, with 7 bases in between. The CDR3 totals 13 residues. The CDR3 region has the DNA TGTGCCAGCAAGGGAGGCTCCTACAATGAGCAGTTCTTC. Encoded protein: CASKGGSYNEQFF.

The J gene is TRBJ2-7, the V gene TRBV19, with 10 bases identical to TRBD1. The CDR3 spans 14 residues. With V trimmed by 5 bases and J by 7 bases, 8 bases remained unmatched. Germline lookup yields CDR1 LNHDA and CDR2 SQIVND (reference sequence). CDR3: CASSAGQGSREQYF. The CDR3 nucleotides are TGTGCCAGTAGTGCGGGACAGGGGAGTCGGGAGCAGTACTTC.

This clone was detected only once. The CDR3 bases are TGTGCCAGCAGCGACGGGGTAGCGGGAGCGGCCGGGGAGCTGTTTTTT. Translating it yields CASSDGVAGAAGELFF. This chain connects TRBV9 to TRBJ2-2; 9 nucleotides agree with TRBD2. CDR1 and CDR2 (germline): SGDLS, YYNGEE. This CDR3 is built from 16 residues. V was pared by 3 bases and J by 6 bases, with 9 bases of the junction left unmatched. The complete variable domain, with remaining parts taken from reference TRBV9 and TRBJ2-2, reads DSGVTQTPKHLITATGQRVTLRCSPRSGDLSVYWYQQSLDQGLQFLIQYYNGEERAKGNILERFSAQQFPDLHSELNLSSLELGDSALYFCASSDGVAGAAGELFFGEGSRLTVL.

On this clone: At one end the junction does not follow the germline gene, possibly because of a read error. The V and J genes are TRBV7-9 and TRBJ2-1; D is possibly TRBD2 (5 bases). This CDR3 is 19 amino acids long. Germline CDR1 reads SEHNR; CDR2 reads FQNEAQ (reference sequence). CDR3 residues: CSSSLERAASPYSYNEQFF. The CDR3 DNA follows: TGTTCCAGCAGCTTAGAGAGGGCTGCCTCGCCGTATTCCTACAATGAGCAGTTCTTC.

The chain combines TRBV30 with TRBJ1-4, with D unresolved. From germline, CDR1 is GTSNPN and CDR2 SVGIG (reference sequence). Trimming shortened V by 5 bases and J by 5 bases, and 15 bases separated the two germline ends. This CDR3 comprises 14 residues. CDR3 bases: TGTGCCTGGGATCCCGGGTCCCTCAATGAAAAACTGTTTTTT. Translating it yields CAWDPGSLNEKLFF.

The V and J genes are TRBV2 and TRBJ1-1; 8 bases align to TRBD1. The J segment lost 4 bases and the V segment lost 6 bases, leaving 7 bases of the junction unmatched. This CDR3 has 14 residues. Germline lookup yields CDR1 SNHLY and CDR2 FYNNEI. The CDR3 nucleotides are TGTGCCAGCAGCACGACAGGGGTCTCCACTGAAGCTTTCTTT. It specifies CASSTTGVSTEAFF.

V usage is TRBV5-1 and J usage is TRBJ2-7; 16 nucleotides agree with TRBD2. Trimming at V came to 0 bases and at J to 2 bases, leaving 11 bases not matched to a gene. CDR1 is SGHRS and CDR2 is YFSETQ in the germline V gene. The CDR3 is 20 residues long. The CDR3 DNA reads TGCGCCAGCAGCTTGGGTCACGTCGGGACTAGCGGGAGGGTCACCTACGAGCAGTACTTC. It codes for CASSLGHVGTSGRVTYEQYF.

The DNA of the CDR3 is TGTGCCAGCAGTCGCACTAGCACGCACACAGATACGCAGTATTTT. Residues: CASSRTSTHTDTQYF. The genes are TRBV6-4 and TRBJ2-3; D is possibly TRBD2 (6 bases). Germline CDR1 and CDR2: MRHNA and SNTAGT. This CDR3 comprises 15 residues. V was cut by 5 bases and J by 2 bases, with 14 bases left in between.

The chain recombines TRBV28 with TRBJ1-1; D is ambiguous. The CDR3 is made up of 12 amino acids. The V and J ends lost 2 bases and 8 bases respectively, with 9 bases between them. The germline CDR1 and CDR2 sequences are MDHEN and SYDVKM. The CDR3 protein is CASSLGPREAFF. The DNA for the CDR3 is TGTGCCAGCAGTTTAGGTCCCAGGGAAGCTTTCTTT.

The CDR3 sequence is CASSFVVRQLDPNTGELFF. As DNA, the CDR3 is TGTGCCAGCAGTTTTGTTGTCCGGCAGCTAGATCCGAACACCGGGGAGCTGTTTTTT. The chain couples TRBV28 to TRBJ2-2; unclear D gene. The CDR3 is 19 residues long. Trimming took off 3 bases at V and 0 bases at J, with 20 bases between the two ends. Germline V gives CDR1 MDHEN, CDR2 SYDVKM.

This clone occurred once. V usage is TRBV29-1 and J usage is TRBJ1-1, with no clear D. This CDR3 spans 10 amino acids. The germline CDR1 and CDR2 sequences are SQVTM and ANQGSEA. V dropped 4 bases and J dropped 3 bases, with 3 bases sitting between them. The CDR3, as DNA: TGCAGCGTTGTAGACACTGAAGCTTTCTTT. As protein: CSVVDTEAFF. The variable domain in full, completed from reference TRBV29-1 and TRBJ1-1, reads SAVISQKPSRDICQRGTSLTIQCQVDSQVTMMFWYRQQPGQSLTLIATANQGSEATYESGFVIDKFPISRPNLTFSTLTVSNMSPEDSSIYLCSVVDTEAFFGQGTRLTVV.

This chain connects TRBV6-6 to TRBJ2-7, with TRBD2 as a possible D gene (6 bases). In germline, CDR1 is MNHNY, CDR2 SVGAGI (reference sequence). Between the trimmed V and J ends, which lost 6 bases and 1 base, there was a span of 13 bases. The CDR3 loop spans 14 amino acids. CDR3 coding DNA: TGTGCCAGCAGGACATTCGGGAGTTCCTACGAGCAGTACTTC. Translation gives CASRTFGSSYEQYF.

This clone occurred a few times. The genes are TRBV13 and TRBJ2-1, with TRBD2 matching 7 bases. Germline V gives CDR1 PRHDT, CDR2 FYEKMQ (reference sequence). The CDR3 loop spans 15 amino acids. J gave up 0 bases and V 5 bases, and 4 bases lay outside the gene matches. CDR3 sequence reads: CASSPGGSSYNEQFF. The CDR3, as DNA: TGTGCCAGCAGCCCCGGGGGGAGCTCCTACAATGAGCAGTTCTTC. The whole variable domain, remainder taken from reference TRBV13 and TRBJ2-1, is AAGVIQSPRHLIKEKRETATLKCYPIPRHDTVYWYQQGPGQDPQFLISFYEKMQSDKGSIPDRFSAQQFSDYHSELNMSSLELGDSALYFCASSPGGSSYNEQFFGPGTRLTVL.

The chain joins TRBV19 to TRBJ2-7; 11 bases map to TRBD2. The germline CDR1 and CDR2 sequences are LNHDA and SQIVND (reference sequence). The CDR3 runs 16 residues. Trimming cost V 5 bases and J 7 bases; bases outside gene matches: 13. This CDR3 is CASSPRDSGRAREQYF. The CDR3 nucleotides are TGTGCCAGTAGTCCCCGGGATAGCGGGAGGGCCCGGGAGCAGTACTTC.

The chain combines TRBV2 with TRBJ1-2, with 9 nucleotides matching TRBD1. Germline V gene sequence: CDR1 SNHLY, CDR2 FYNNEI. The ends lost 6 bases at V and 4 bases at J; junction bases unmatched: 12. This CDR3 spans 16 amino acids. Written as DNA, the CDR3 is TGTGCCAGCAGATCCCGGGACAGGGAAGTGCCCTATGGCTACACCTTC. It encodes CASRSRDREVPYGYTF.